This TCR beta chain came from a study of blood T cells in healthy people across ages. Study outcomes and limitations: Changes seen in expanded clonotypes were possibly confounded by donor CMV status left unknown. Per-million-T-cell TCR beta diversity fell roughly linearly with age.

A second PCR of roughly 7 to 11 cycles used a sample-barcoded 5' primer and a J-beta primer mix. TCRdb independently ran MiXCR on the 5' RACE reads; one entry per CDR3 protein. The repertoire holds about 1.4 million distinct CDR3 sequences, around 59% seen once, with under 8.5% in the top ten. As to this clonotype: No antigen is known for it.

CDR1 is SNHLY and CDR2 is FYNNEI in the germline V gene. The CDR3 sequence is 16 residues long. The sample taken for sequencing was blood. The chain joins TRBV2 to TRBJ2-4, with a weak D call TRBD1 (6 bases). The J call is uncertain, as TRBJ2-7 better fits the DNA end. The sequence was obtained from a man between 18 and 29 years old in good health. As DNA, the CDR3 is TGTGCCAGCAGTGACTCGGTCAGACAGGCGACCTACGAGCAGTACTTC. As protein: CASSDSVRQATYEQYF.